This TCR beta chain was sequenced in a study of blood T cell repertoires in COVID-19. Cohort assignment relied on participant-reported clinical history. Clones were read by immunoSEQ multiplex PCR, and TCRdb kept only the in-frame ones, dropping some. This sample has hundreds of thousands of clones, with roughly 87% found just once. The V and J ends lost 5 bases and 1 base respectively, with 8 bases between them. Germline loops: CDR1 MNHEY, CDR2 SVGAGI. This CDR3 has 13 residues. The receptor's source is a woman younger than 35 who had recovered from COVID-19. Sequencing was carried out using PBMCs or T cells enriched from blood (not recorded which). This sequence joins TRBV6-5 and TRBJ1-1; D call uncertain. CDR3 region: CASSTAGNTEAFF. The CDR3 DNA sequence: TGTGCCAGCAGTACGGCAGGGAACACTGAAGCTTTCTTT.